The rows below give T cell receptor beta chains drawn from one sample of a study of tumor-infiltrating lymphocytes in localized non-small cell lung cancer. Profiled with immunoSEQ multiplex PCR; TCRdb holds only in-frame clones, not every one. Here the sample spans about 15,000 clones, roughly two thirds being singletons. Sequencing used lung tumor tissue. The receptors come from a human donor with non-small cell lung cancer. Both conserved end residues are part of each CDR3. A D gene is named only where the DNA matches it firmly. Some rows have no size entry. The others give once, few or many, or a class for an expanded clone.

j_call d_call v_call clone_size cdr3_aa cdr3_nt
TRBJ2-1 NA TRBV2 once CASSEDSRKSSYNEQFF TGTGCCAGCAGTGAAGACTCCCGGAAAAGCTCCTACAATGAGCAGTTCTTC
TRBJ1-1 NA TRBV11-2 NA CASSLGTQGSAFF TGTGCCAGCAGCTTAGGAACTCAAGGTAGTGCTTTCTTT
TRBJ2-3 NA TRBV5-5 few CASSQTPGGTDTQYF TGTGCCAGCAGCCAGACTCCCGGAGGCACAGATACGCAGTATTTT
TRBJ2-3 NA TRBV27 NA CASSFRGRISTDTQYF TGTGCCAGCAGTTTCCGGGGACGGATTAGCACAGATACGCAGTATTTT
TRBJ2-7 NA TRBV10-3 few CAISESPVSRITYEQYF TGTGCCATCAGTGAGTCTCCCGTAAGCCGTATTACCTACGAGCAGTACTTC
TRBJ2-7 TRBD2 TRBV11-2 once CASSLAGGLATVSVQYF TGTGCCAGCAGCTTAGCCGGTGGACTAGCGACCGTCTCTGTGCAGTACTTC
TRBJ2-3 TRBD1 TRBV10-3 NA CAITPGTGTDTQYF TGTGCCATCACCCCGGGGACAGGCACAGATACGCAGTATTTT
TRBJ2-3 NA TRBV18 NA CASRKEGSTDTQYF TGTGCCAGCCGAAAGGAGGGGAGCACAGATACGCAGTATTTT
TRBJ2-5 NA TRBV20-1 NA CSASGKETQYF TGCAGTGCTAGTGGGAAAGAGACCCAGTACTTC
TRBJ2-7 TRBD2 TRBV19 NA CASSIESSGRAYEQYF TGTGCCAGTAGTATAGAATCTAGCGGGAGAGCCTACGAGCAGTACTTC
TRBJ1-1 TRBD1 TRBV25-1 large CASRQGLTEAFF TGTGCCAGCAGACAGGGGCTGACTGAAGCTTTCTTT
TRBJ2-1 NA TRBV5-4 once CASSFRSSYNEQFF TGTGCCAGCAGCTTCCGTAGCTCCTACAATGAGCAGTTCTTC
TRBJ2-5 NA TRBV12-1 NA CASSSRQWNQETQYF TGTGCCAGCAGCTCCCGACAGTGGAACCAAGAGACCCAGTACTTC
TRBJ1-1 NA TRBV11-3 NA CASSLDDSTEAFF TGTGCCAGCAGCTTGGACGACAGCACTGAAGCTTTCTTT
TRBJ1-4 NA TRBV27 NA CASSFTGIEKLFF TGTGCCAGCAGTTTCACAGGAATCGAAAAACTGTTTTTT
TRBJ2-6 NA TRBV5-1 NA CASSLSGRPSGANVLTF TGCGCCAGCAGCCTATCGGGACGACCCTCTGGGGCCAACGTCCTGACTTTC
TRBJ2-5 NA TRBV5-4 NA CASSLAGVSETQYF TGTGCCAGCAGCTTGGCGGGGGTTAGCGAGACCCAGTACTTC
TRBJ2-3 TRBD2 TRBV6-5 NA CASRAGLATDTQYF TGTGCCAGCAGGGCGGGACTAGCCACAGATACGCAGTATTTT
TRBJ2-7 TRBD2 TRBV7-2 NA CASSLVREGRYEQYF TGTGCCAGCAGCTTGGTGCGGGAGGGCCGCTACGAGCAGTACTTC
TRBJ2-3 NA TRBV14 NA CVSSQVANTQYF TGTGTCAGCAGCCAAGTAGCAAATACGCAGTATTTT
TRBJ2-3 TRBD2 TRBV4-1 NA CASSHPAGAIDTQYF TGCGCCAGCAGCCACCCAGCGGGAGCGATAGATACGCAGTATTTT
TRBJ2-2 TRBD2 TRBV9 NA CASSVGSSGSGTGELFF TGTGCCAGCAGCGTAGGGTCTAGCGGGAGTGGTACCGGGGAGCTGTTTTTT
TRBJ1-1 NA TRBV28 NA CASRIFGGNTEAFF TGTGCCAGCAGAATTTTTGGGGGGAACACTGAAGCTTTCTTT
TRBJ1-2 TRBD1 TRBV19 NA CASSSPDRGRPYGYTF TGTGCCAGTAGTTCCCCCGACAGGGGGCGGCCCTATGGCTACACCTTC
TRBJ2-6 NA TRBV18 few CASSPDNSGANVLTF TGTGCCAGCTCACCTGATAATTCTGGGGCCAACGTCCTGACTTTC
TRBJ2-7 TRBD2 TRBV2 NA CASRKRDSSYEQYF TGTGCCAGCAGAAAGCGGGATAGCTCCTACGAGCAGTACTTC
TRBJ2-3 TRBD2 TRBV2 once CASMALLRESDTQYF TGTGCCAGCATGGCTCTCTTGCGGGAGTCAGATACGCAGTATTTT
TRBJ1-4 TRBD1 TRBV11-3 NA CASSAGQGAYEKLFF TGTGCCAGCAGCGCTGGACAGGGGGCTTATGAAAAACTGTTTTTT
TRBJ1-5 NA TRBV11-2 NA CASSLGSQPQHF TGTGCCAGCAGCTTAGGTAGTCAGCCCCAGCATTTT
TRBJ1-2 NA TRBV4-1 NA CASSIRQEGSYGYTF TGCGCCAGCAGCATCCGCCAGGAGGGATCTTATGGCTACACCTTC
TRBJ1-1 TRBD1 TRBV6-5 NA CASNTAGTANTEAFF TGTGCCAGCAATACTGCCGGGACAGCCAACACTGAAGCTTTCTTT
TRBJ2-2 NA TRBV27 NA CASSLSLVRVSNTGELFF TGTGCCAGCAGTTTATCACTAGTGCGCGTGTCGAACACCGGGGAGCTGTTTTTT